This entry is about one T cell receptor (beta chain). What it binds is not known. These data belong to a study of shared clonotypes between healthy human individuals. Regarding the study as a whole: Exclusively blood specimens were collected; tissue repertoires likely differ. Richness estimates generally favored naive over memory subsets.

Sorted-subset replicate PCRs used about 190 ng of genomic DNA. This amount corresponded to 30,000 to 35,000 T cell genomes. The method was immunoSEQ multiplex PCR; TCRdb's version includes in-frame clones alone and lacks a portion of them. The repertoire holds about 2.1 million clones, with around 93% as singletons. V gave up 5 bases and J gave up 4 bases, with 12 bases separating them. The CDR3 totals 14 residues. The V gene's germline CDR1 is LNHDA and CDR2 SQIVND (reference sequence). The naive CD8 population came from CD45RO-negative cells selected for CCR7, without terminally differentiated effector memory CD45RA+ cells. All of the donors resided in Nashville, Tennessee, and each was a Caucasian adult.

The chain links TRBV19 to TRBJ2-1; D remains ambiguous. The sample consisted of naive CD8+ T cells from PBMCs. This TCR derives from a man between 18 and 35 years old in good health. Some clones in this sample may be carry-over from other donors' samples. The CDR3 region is CASSLRVEYNEQFF. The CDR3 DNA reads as TGTGCCAGTAGTCTCCGGGTCGAATACAATGAGCAGTTCTTC.